This TCR beta chain is from a study of control samples from healthy donors and cancer patients. CDR1 is SGHRS, CDR2 YFSETQ, per germline. CDR3 size: 15 residues. V lost 0 bases, J lost 3 bases, and 13 bases lay in between. The table came from immunoSEQ multiplex PCR; TCRdb's copy has only in-frame clones and leaves some out. Here the sample spans 90,000 to 100,000 clones, 70% to 80% being singletons. The rearrangement links TRBV5-1 to TRBJ2-7; TRBD2 is a possible D gene (6 bases). Input material: blood. This clonotype originated in a woman under 40 in good health. The CDR3 DNA follows: TGCGCCAGCAGCTTGGCGGCAGAGGAGGGCTACGAGCAGTACTTC. Its protein is CASSLAAEEGYEQYF.